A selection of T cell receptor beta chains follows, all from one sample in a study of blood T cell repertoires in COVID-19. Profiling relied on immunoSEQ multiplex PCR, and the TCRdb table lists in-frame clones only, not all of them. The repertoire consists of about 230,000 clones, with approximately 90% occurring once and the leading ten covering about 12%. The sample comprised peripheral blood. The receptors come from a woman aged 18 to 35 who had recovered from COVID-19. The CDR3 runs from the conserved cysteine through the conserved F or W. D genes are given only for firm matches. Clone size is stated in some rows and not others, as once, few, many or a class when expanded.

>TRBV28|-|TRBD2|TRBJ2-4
CASRPGGGQAKNIQYF
TGTGCCAGCAGGCCGGGGGGGGGCCAAGCCAAAAACATTCAGTACTTC
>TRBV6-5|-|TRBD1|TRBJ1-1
CASSSGQGAVGTEAFF
TGTGCCAGCAGTTCCGGACAGGGGGCGGTAGGAACTGAAGCTTTCTTT
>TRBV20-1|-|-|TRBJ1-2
CSAISYGYTF
TGCAGTGCTATCTCCTATGGCTACACCTTC
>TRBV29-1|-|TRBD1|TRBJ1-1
CSVPGQGGEAFF
TGCAGCGTACCCGGACAGGGAGGGGAAGCTTTCTTT
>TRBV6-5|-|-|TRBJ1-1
CASSLGGLEAFF
TGTGCCAGCAGTTTGGGGGGTCTCGAAGCTTTCTTT
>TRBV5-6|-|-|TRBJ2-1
CASRQYHNEQFF
TGTGCCAGCAGACAGTACCACAATGAGCAGTTCTTC
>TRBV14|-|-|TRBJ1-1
CASSQDFRGNTEAFF
TGTGCCAGCAGCCAAGATTTTCGGGGGAACACTGAAGCTTTCTTT
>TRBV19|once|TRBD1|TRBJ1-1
CASSMTGVNTEAFF
TGTGCCAGTAGTATGACAGGGGTGAACACTGAAGCTTTCTTT
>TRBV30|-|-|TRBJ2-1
CAWSGISGTTYNEQFF
TGTGCCTGGAGCGGAATTAGCGGAACCACCTACAATGAGCAGTTCTTC
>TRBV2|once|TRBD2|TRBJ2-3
CASSPKAGGTDTQYF
TGTGCCAGCAGTCCCAAGGCGGGAGGGACAGATACGCAGTATTTT
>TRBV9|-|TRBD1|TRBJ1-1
CASSVSAPHTGGVGNTEAFF
TGTGCCAGCAGCGTATCGGCACCGCACACAGGGGGCGTTGGTAACACTGAAGCTTTCTTT
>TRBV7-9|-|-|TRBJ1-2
CASSLSYSNYGYTF
TGTGCCAGCAGCTTATCTTACAGTAACTATGGCTACACCTTC
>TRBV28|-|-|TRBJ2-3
CASSLPVVSQDTQYF
TGTGCCAGCAGTTTACCAGTGGTTAGCCAGGATACGCAGTATTTT
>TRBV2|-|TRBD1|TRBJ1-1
CASMRQGASNTEAFF
TGTGCCAGCATGAGACAGGGGGCTTCGAACACTGAAGCTTTCTTT
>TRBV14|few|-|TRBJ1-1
CASTRHRNTEAFF
TGTGCCAGCACCCGACACCGGAACACTGAAGCTTTCTTT
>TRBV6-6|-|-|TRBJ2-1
CATINSAGSSYNEQFF
TGTGCCACCATAAACTCAGCGGGCAGCTCCTACAATGAGCAGTTCTTC
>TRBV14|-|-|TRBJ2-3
CASSQDPRRASTDTQYF
TGTGCCAGCAGCCAAGATCCACGGCGGGCTAGCACAGATACGCAGTATTTT
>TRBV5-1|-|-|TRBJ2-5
CATGVGALQETQYF
TGCGCCACCGGTGTGGGGGCTTTACAAGAGACCCAGTACTTC
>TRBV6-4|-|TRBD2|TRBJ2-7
CASSGEGREDGSEQYF
TGTGCCAGCAGCGGCGAGGGGAGGGAGGACGGTAGCGAGCAGTACTTC
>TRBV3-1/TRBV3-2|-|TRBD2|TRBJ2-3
CASSQDSPEREGPLGADTQYF
TGTGCCAGCAGCCAAGATTCGCCGGAGCGGGAGGGCCCACTAGGGGCAGATACGCAGTATTTT